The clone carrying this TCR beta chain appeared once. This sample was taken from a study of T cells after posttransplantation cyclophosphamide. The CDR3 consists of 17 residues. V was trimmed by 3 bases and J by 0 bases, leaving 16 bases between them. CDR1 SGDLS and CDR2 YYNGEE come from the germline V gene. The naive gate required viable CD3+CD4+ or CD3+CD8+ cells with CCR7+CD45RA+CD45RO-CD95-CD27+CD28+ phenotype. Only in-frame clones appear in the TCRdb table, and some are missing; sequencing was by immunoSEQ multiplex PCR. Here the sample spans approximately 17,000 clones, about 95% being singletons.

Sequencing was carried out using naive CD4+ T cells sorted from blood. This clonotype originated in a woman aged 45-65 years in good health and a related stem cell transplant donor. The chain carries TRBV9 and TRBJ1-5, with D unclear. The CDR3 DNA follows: TGTGCCAGCAGCGAACGCCTTAAGGGAGATAGCAATCAGCCCCAGCATTTT. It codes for CASSERLKGDSNQPQHF.